The sequence of this T cell receptor (beta chain) was determined in a study of spatial heterogeneity in lung cancer (dated by TCRdb to about 2019). Regarding the study in general: More beta-chain than alpha-chain transcripts were consistently detected, likely reflecting higher beta-chain transcript abundance. In the raw uncorrected reads, each unique combination of TCR and UMI appeared on average more than ten times. Nonsynonymous mutation counts, determined by whole-exome sequencing of tumor tissue, were related to features of the TCR repertoire. Both alpha and beta chains were TCR-sequenced in samples taken at surgery, namely 220 tumor regions, 62 to 65 matched nontumor lung samples and 50 to 60 PBMC samples. TCR transcript counts in tumor regions correlated strongly with a T cell transcriptional module score from matched bulk RNA-seq. In non-small cell lung cancer, the study quantitatively compared TCR alpha and beta repertoires across several tumor regions, matched nontumor lung, and blood.

This clonotype was found many times. The target of this receptor is not known. Base qualities are missing; no much larger clone stands one base away. What the study reported, not specific to this receptor: TCR-seq coverage of tumor T cells was estimated at only approximately 7% for alpha chains and around 13% for beta chains. The tumor nonsynonymous mutation count correlated with the number of expanded intratumoral alpha and beta TCRs. Confirming at a functional level the hypothesis that regional TCRs recognize regional mutations was considered to require additional single-cell paired TCR alpha and beta sequencing. The count of ubiquitous expanded TCRs correlated with the count of ubiquitous nonsynonymous mutations, and the count of regional expanded TCRs correlated with the count of regional nonsynonymous mutations.

The germline ends are 14 bases apart after V is trimmed by 4 bases and J by 5 bases. CDR1 and CDR2, looked up from the germline V gene, are SQVTM and ANQGSEA. The CDR3 numbers 13 residues from cysteine through phenylalanine. The sequence is cut down to CDR3 DNA, 39 bases in frame from base 1. Library preparation was by 5' RACE. Sequencing relied on a NextSeq 500. To allow correction of PCR and sequencing errors, the TCR library protocol tagged every TCR cDNA molecule with a unique molecular identifier. Turning to the authors' computational methods: Decombinator tools were used for TCR identification, UMI-based error correction and CDR3 extraction. Expanded TCRs were defined as those above a frequency of 2 per 1,000, corresponding to the top 1% of the tumor frequency distribution. Expanded tumor TCRs were classed as regional if statistically deemed absent (corrected P<0.05) from at least one tumor region, otherwise ubiquitous. Renyi diversity was computed with the R vegan package after each repertoire had been subsampled 100 times to 5,000 TCRs. CDR3 similarity networks were built from amino acid triplet string-kernel similarity, with CDR3s being connected when pairwise similarity was above 0.82. The public reads were reanalyzed by TCRdb: fastp trimming at Q25, MiXCR alignment, in-frame beta chains only. Every CDR3 protein is listed once, alongside the most common genes and DNA of its rows. The V and J calls shown here were made by TCRdb, not taken from the authors' results. The sample table holds about 24,000 distinct CDR3 sequences, of which roughly 8.3% were seen once. The ten largest clones capture roughly 8% of the sample.

The time point label of this sample denotes: sample taken at primary tumor resection. Samples were obtained from approximately 77 patients with early-stage, untreated non-small cell lung cancer from the lung TRACERx cohort. Whole RNA extracted from tumor and nontumor lung tissue, or from cryopreserved PBMC samples, was used for TCR sequencing without cell sorting. Only patients with enough RNA available from two or more tumor regions were chosen for TCR sequencing. Before being selected, tumor and adjacent nontumor lung specimens were reviewed by a lung pathologist. The chain couples TRBV29-1 to TRBJ2-5; too little of a D gene remains to name it. The TCR was taken from a male donor with early-stage non-small cell lung cancer. The sample here was lung tumor tissue, taken at surgery. The CDR3 protein is CSVGASVGETQYF. The nucleotide sequence is given as TGCAGCGTTGGAGCGTCTGTTGGGGAGACCCAGTACTTC. The CDR3 plus the reference TRBV29-1 and TRBJ2-5 genes for the other parts give the full variable domain: SAVISQKPSRDICQRGTSLTIQCQVDSQVTMMFWYRQQPGQSLTLIATANQGSEATYESGFVIDKFPISRPNLTFSTLTVSNMSPEDSSIYLCSVGASVGETQYFGPGTRLLVL.